A single sample gave rise to the 20 T cell receptor beta chains below, sequenced in a study of vaccination and CD4 T cells after COVID-19. Sample treatment: roughly 11-day PBMC culture with coronavirus spike peptide pools or control peptides (ViraFEST assay). Sequencing of DNA taken from cultured CD4+ T cells relied on the Oncomine TCR Beta short-read assay. In TCRdb, the PCR reads were re-called with MiXCR into one record per CDR3 protein. In the table there are more than 13,000 distinct CDR3 sequences, 21% of which are singletons. What these receptors recognize is not known. Sequenced material: CD4+ T cells from blood, cultured in vitro, taken before SARS-CoV-2 vaccination. These receptors all stem from a human donor who received a COVID-19 vaccine.

This clonotype is labeled medium-sized. V is TRBV6-4 and J is TRBJ1-2; D perhaps matches TRBD1 (5 bases). Trimming left V 2 bases short and J 4 bases short, with 8 bases between. This CDR3 region has 13 residues. Germline CDR1 and CDR2: MRHNA and SNTAGT. As DNA, the CDR3 is TGTGCCAGCAGTGACCCGGGGGTCTATGGCTACACCTTC. Protein product: CASSDPGVYGYTF.

This clonotype has more than one count but fewer than ten. The CDR3 reads CASSLGTEGRPQHF. The CDR3 DNA sequence: TGTGCCAGCAGCCTCGGGACCGAAGGTCGGCCCCAGCATTTT. The genes are TRBV12-3 or TRBV12-4 and TRBJ1-5, with D perhaps matching TRBD1 (5 bases). CDR3 length: 14 residues. V lost 6 bases and J lost 9, with 18 bases in between.

This clonotype was picked up a small number of times. This sequence joins TRBV27 and TRBJ2-5; TRBD1 aligns across 8 bases. Trimming took 4 bases from V and 0 from J; bases not matched to a gene: 7. The CDR3 extends over 16 amino acids. Germline CDR1 is MNHEY and CDR2 is SMNVEV (reference sequence). The chain's CDR3 is CASSSTGGLDQETQYF. The CDR3 coding sequence is TGTGCCAGCAGTTCTACAGGGGGGCTGGACCAAGAGACCCAGTACTTC.

A few counts support this clonotype. J is TRBJ1-1 and V is TRBV19, with 8 bases matching TRBD1. Losses at the gene ends were 4 bases for V and 10 bases for J; bases not matched to a gene: 5. The germline gives CDR1 LNHDA, CDR2 SQIVND (reference sequence). The CDR3 spans 12 residues. The CDR3 spells CASSTRQGLAFF. The CDR3 region has the DNA TGTGCCAGTAGTACCCGACAGGGGTTAGCTTTCTTT.

This clonotype turned up a few times. J is TRBJ1-2 and V is TRBV5-4; no clear D gene. This CDR3 spans 13 amino acids. The V and J ends lost 0 bases and 10 bases respectively, with 13 bases between them. Germline V lookup: CDR1 SGHNT, CDR2 YYREEE (reference sequence). The CDR3 region is CASSLASVTIYTF. The CDR3, as DNA: TGTGCCAGCAGCTTGGCGTCCGTGACGATCTACACCTTC.

The chain employs TRBV6-1 and TRBJ2-1; D is possibly TRBD1 (5 bases). Germline assignment: CDR1 MNHNS and CDR2 SASEGT. Between the trimmed V and J ends, which lost 6 bases and 5 bases, there was a span of 14 bases. The CDR3 extends over 14 amino acids. The CDR3 DNA follows: TGTGCCAGCAGCAGGGTCCTTACCGACAATGAGCAGTTCTTC. Translating gives CASSRVLTDNEQFF.

This clonotype was detected only a few times. The chain joins TRBV7-3 to TRBJ2-3, with 15 bases fitting TRBD2. Per the germline V gene, CDR1 is SGHTA and CDR2 is FQGTGA. The CDR3 sequence is 18 residues long. The trim removed 4 bases at V and 2 bases at J, leaving 7 bases unmatched. The CDR3 region has the DNA TGTGCCAGCAGCTCCGGACTAGCGGGGGGGCCGAACACAGATACGCAGTATTTT. Its protein is CASSSGLAGGPNTDTQYF.

This clonotype was seen more than once but under ten times. V gene TRBV6-1 combines with J gene TRBJ2-3, with 7 bases matching TRBD2. The length of the CDR3 is 15 residues. Germline CDR1 reads MNHNS; CDR2 reads SASEGT. With V trimmed by 6 bases and J by 1 base, 7 bases remained unmatched. CDR3 region: CASSGTIRRTDTQYF. The CDR3 DNA reads as TGTGCCAGCAGCGGGACTATACGACGCACAGATACGCAGTATTTT.

Only a few counts were recorded for this clonotype. The rearrangement uses TRBV5-1 and TRBJ1-4; 10 bases are shared with TRBD1. In germline, CDR1 is SGHRS, CDR2 YFSETQ. The CDR3 is 15 amino acids. The V and J ends lost 3 bases and 7 bases, in that order; junction bases with no gene match: 6. CDR3 loop: CASSWSRTGGEKLFF. CDR3 DNA: TGCGCCAGCAGCTGGAGCAGGACAGGGGGTGAAAAACTGTTTTTT.

This clonotype was picked up a small number of times. The V call is TRBV30, the J call TRBJ1-2, with D possibly being TRBD1 (6 bases). This CDR3 has 14 amino acids. Germline V CDR1 and CDR2: GTSNPN, SVGIG (reference sequence). The germline V and J ends were trimmed by 3 bases and 6 bases, with 17 bases remaining between them. In DNA form, the CDR3 reads TGTGCCTGGAGAAGAGATACAGGGCTCGATGGCTACACCTTC. As protein: CAWRRDTGLDGYTF.

The chain has TRBV14 and TRBJ2-7; D is unclear. Trimming removed 3 bases from V and 5 bases from J, with 11 bases in between. Germline lookup yields CDR1 SGHDN and CDR2 FVKESK. The CDR3 has 13 amino acids. CDR3 in amino acids: CASSQGSVDEQYF. CDR3 in DNA: TGTGCCAGCAGCCAGGGGTCGGTCGACGAGCAGTACTTC.

This clonotype was detected only a few times. The DNA for the CDR3 is TGTGCCAGCAGCCCGATTCGGGTCATCTACACTGAAGCTTTCTTT. This gives the protein CASSPIRVIYTEAFF. The V call is TRBV5-8, the J call TRBJ1-1, with D unresolved. V was clipped by 4 bases and J by 3 bases, with 16 bases between them. This CDR3 region has 15 residues. The V gene's germline CDR1 is SGHTS and CDR2 YDEGEE.

This clonotype was seen more than once but under ten times. The CDR3 coding sequence is TGCAGTGTAGAGTGGAATGAAAAACTGTTTTTT. Its protein is CSVEWNEKLFF. The rearrangement links TRBV20-1 to TRBJ1-4; no clear D. This CDR3 spans 11 amino acids. Germline V gene data show CDR1 as DFQATT and CDR2 as SNEGSKA (reference sequence). Between the trimmed V and J ends, which lost 7 bases and 5 bases, there was a span of 8 bases.

This clonotype was detected only a few times. The rearrangement joins TRBV7-8 to TRBJ1-1, with TRBD1 as a possible D gene (6 bases). CDR3 length equals 15 residues. Looked up from germline, CDR1 is SGHVS and CDR2 is FQNEAQ. Trimming removed 0 bases from V and 2 bases from J, with 10 bases in between. CDR3 sequence reads: CASSLAPGVNTEAFF. DNA for the CDR3: TGTGCCAGCAGCTTAGCGCCAGGGGTTAACACTGAAGCTTTCTTT.

This clonotype was counted between two and nine times. The rearrangement joins TRBV2 to TRBJ1-1; D is uncertain. Germline V CDR1 and CDR2: SNHLY, FYNNEI. V gave up 7 bases and J gave up 1 base, with 10 bases separating them. The CDR3 spans 13 residues. CDR3 sequence reads: CASNVGGNTEAFF. The CDR3 nucleotides are TGTGCCAGCAATGTGGGAGGGAACACTGAAGCTTTCTTT.

The chain is built from TRBV18 and TRBJ2-3, with 8 bases fitting TRBD1. V gave up 2 bases and J gave up 0 bases; unmatched junction bases: 13. The CDR3 extends over 19 amino acids. In germline, CDR1 is KGHSH, CDR2 LQKENI. DNA for the CDR3: TGTGCCAGCTCACCAAGATGGGCAGGGGGCCTCGAGAGCACAGATACGCAGTATTTT. This encodes CASSPRWAGGLESTDTQYF.

This clonotype has only a few counts. The genes are TRBV12-3 or TRBV12-4 and TRBJ1-1; unclear D gene. The CDR3 contains 13 residues. Trimming shortened V by 2 bases and J by 11 bases, and 15 bases separated the two germline ends. As DNA, the CDR3 is TGTGCCAGCAGTTTATCAGAGGGATTAGCGGCTTTCTTT. Amino acid sequence: CASSLSEGLAAFF.

This clonotype is labeled medium-sized. The chain links TRBV20-1 to TRBJ2-5, with 14 nucleotides matching TRBD2. Trimming at V came to 2 bases and at J to 5 bases, leaving 7 bases not matched to a gene. The length of the CDR3 is 16 residues. Per germline, CDR1 DFQATT and CDR2 SNEGSKA (reference sequence). The CDR3 DNA reads as TGCAGTGCTAGACCGACTAGCGGGGGGGCCTTGGAGACCCAGTACTTC. Translated: CSARPTSGGALETQYF.

This clonotype was seen only a few times. The rearrangement uses TRBV2 and TRBJ2-3; possibly TRBD2 for D (6 bases). The germline V gene has CDR1 SNHLY and CDR2 FYNNEI. This CDR3 comprises 15 residues. With 5 bases removed from V and 0 bases from J, the gap between germline ends came to 12 bases. CDR3 loop: CASSQTRSSTDTQYF. The CDR3 DNA follows: TGTGCCAGCAGTCAGACTAGATCTAGCACAGATACGCAGTATTTT.

This clonotype was picked up a small number of times. The chain uses TRBV27 and TRBJ1-1, with D unclear. Germline V CDR1 and CDR2: MNHEY, SMNVEV (reference sequence). The CDR3 is 13 amino acids. V dropped 5 bases and J dropped 0 bases, with 7 bases sitting between them. The DNA of the CDR3 is TGTGCCAGCAGTGACGTACTGAACACTGAAGCTTTCTTT. Protein product: CASSDVLNTEAFF.